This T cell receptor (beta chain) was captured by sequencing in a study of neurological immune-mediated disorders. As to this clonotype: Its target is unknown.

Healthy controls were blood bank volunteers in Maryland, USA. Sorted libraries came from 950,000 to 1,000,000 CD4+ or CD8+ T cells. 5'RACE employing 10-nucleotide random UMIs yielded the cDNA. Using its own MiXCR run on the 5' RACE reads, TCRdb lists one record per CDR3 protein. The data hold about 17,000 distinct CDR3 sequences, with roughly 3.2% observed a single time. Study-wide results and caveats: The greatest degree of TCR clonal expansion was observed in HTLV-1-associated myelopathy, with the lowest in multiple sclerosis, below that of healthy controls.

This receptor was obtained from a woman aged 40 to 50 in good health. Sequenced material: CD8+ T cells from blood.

As DNA, the CDR3 is TGTGCCAGCAGAGGGCCGGGACAAAGATTCCGCTACACCTTC. Translation gives CASRGPGQRFRYTF. V is TRBV6-2 or TRBV6-3 and J is TRBJ1-2; tentative D call: TRBD1 (6 bases). This CDR3 has 14 amino acids. The germline V gene has CDR1 MNHEY and CDR2 SVGEGT. V lost 6 bases and J lost 9, with 20 bases in between.